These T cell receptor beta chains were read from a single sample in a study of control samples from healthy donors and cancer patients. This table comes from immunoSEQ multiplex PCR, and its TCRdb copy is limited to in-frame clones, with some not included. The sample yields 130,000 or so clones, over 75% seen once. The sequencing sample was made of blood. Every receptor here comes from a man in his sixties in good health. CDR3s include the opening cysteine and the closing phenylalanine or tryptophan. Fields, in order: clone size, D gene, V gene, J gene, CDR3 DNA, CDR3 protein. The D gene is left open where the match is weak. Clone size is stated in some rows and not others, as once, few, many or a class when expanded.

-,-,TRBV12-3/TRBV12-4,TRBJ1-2,TGTGCCAGCAGTTTAGCAGGGAACTATGGCTACACCTTC,CASSLAGNYGYTF
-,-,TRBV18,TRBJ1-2,TGTGCCAGCTCACCAAATTGGGGGAAGGAGGATGGCTACACCTTC,CASSPNWGKEDGYTF
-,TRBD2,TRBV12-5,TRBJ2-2,TGTGCTAGTGGTTTGGGCCGACTAGCGGGGGCCGCGAACACCGGGGAGCTGTTTTTT,CASGLGRLAGAANTGELFF
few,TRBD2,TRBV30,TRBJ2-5,TGTGCCTGGAGTCGAGCGGGGACGGAGACCCAGTACTTC,CAWSRAGTETQYF
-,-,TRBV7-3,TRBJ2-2,TGTGCCAGCAGCTTAACAGGCACCGGGGAGCTGTTTTTT,CASSLTGTGELFF
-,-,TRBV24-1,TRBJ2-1,TGTGCCACCAGTGATGAAGACGATGAGCAGTTCTTC,CATSDEDDEQFF
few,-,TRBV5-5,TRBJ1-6,TGTGCCAGCAGCCGGCTTTCGGACGGCTCACCCCTCCACTTT,CASSRLSDGSPLHF
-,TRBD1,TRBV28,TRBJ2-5,TGTGCCAGCAGTCAGGACAGGGGGTACCAAGAGACCCAGTACTTC,CASSQDRGYQETQYF
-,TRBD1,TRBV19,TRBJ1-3,TGTGCCAGTAGGGGACAGGGGTCCCCTTCTTCTGGAAACACCATATATTTT,CASRGQGSPSSGNTIYF
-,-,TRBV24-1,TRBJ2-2,TGTGCCACCAGTAGTTGGGGGGAGCTGTTTTTT,CATSSWGELFF
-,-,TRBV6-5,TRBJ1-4,TGTGCCAGCAGGAAGACCCAAGTTGATGAAAAACTGTTTTTT,CASRKTQVDEKLFF
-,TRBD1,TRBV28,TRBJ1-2,TGTGCCAGCAGTTTAGGGGTGGACAGGGGTGGCTACACCTTC,CASSLGVDRGGYTF
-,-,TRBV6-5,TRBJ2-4,TGTGCCAGCAGTTTGACAGACTCTTTAAACATTCAGTACTTC,CASSLTDSLNIQYF
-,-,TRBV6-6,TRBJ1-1,TGTGCCAGCAGTTACTCGCCAGAAGATGAAGCTTTCTTT,CASSYSPEDEAFF
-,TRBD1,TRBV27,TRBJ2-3,TGTGCCAGCAGTTTAAGGGACAGACGCACAGATACGCAGTATTTT,CASSLRDRRTDTQYF
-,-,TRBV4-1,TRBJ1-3,TGCGCCAGCAGCCCCATTACAGGCTTCTCTGGAAACACCATATATTTT,CASSPITGFSGNTIYF
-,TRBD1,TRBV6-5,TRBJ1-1,TGTGCCAGTGACCGGGACAGGATGAACACTGAAGCTTTCTTT,CASDRDRMNTEAFF
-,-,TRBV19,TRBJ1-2,TGTGCCAGTAGTATCGTCAACTATGGCTACACCTTC,CASSIVNYGYTF
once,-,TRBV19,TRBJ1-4,TGTGCCAGTAGTACCATCTTGATAGTACGGGAGGAAAAACTGTTTTTT,CASSTILIVREEKLFF
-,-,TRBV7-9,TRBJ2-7,TGTGCCAGCAGCTTAAGAGTGGCAGGGGAGAGCGAGCAGTACTTC,CASSLRVAGESEQYF
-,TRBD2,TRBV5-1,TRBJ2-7,TGCGCCAGCAGCCCAGACGGACTAGCGGGCTACGAGCAGTACTTC,CASSPDGLAGYEQYF
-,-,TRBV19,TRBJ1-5,TGTGCCAGTAACCGTCGGGACATACGCAATCAGCCCCAGCATTTT,CASNRRDIRNQPQHF
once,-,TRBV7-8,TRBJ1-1,TGTGCCAGCAGGGCAGACAGTATGAACACTGAAGCTTTCTTT,CASRADSMNTEAFF
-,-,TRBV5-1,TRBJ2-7,TGCGCCAGCAGCTTGGAAAGAGGGGCTATATTCTTCGAGCAGTACTTC,CASSLERGAIFFEQYF
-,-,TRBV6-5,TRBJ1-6,TGTGCCAGCAGTTACGGGACGAATTTGAATTCACCCCTCCACTTT,CASSYGTNLNSPLHF
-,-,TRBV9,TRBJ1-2,TGTGCCAGCAGCGTAGAGTTTAGATCCGGCACTGATGGCTACACCTTC,CASSVEFRSGTDGYTF
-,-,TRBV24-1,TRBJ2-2,TGTGCCACCAGTGATACAGGGGCGGGAGCCGGGGAGCTGTTTTTT,CATSDTGAGAGELFF
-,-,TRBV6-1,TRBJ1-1,TGTGCCAGCAGTGATCTACCTTTTGAGTCCTTT,CASSDLPFESF
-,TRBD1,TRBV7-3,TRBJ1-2,TGTGCCAGCAGCCCGGACGAAATACAGGGGGGATATGGCTACACCTTC,CASSPDEIQGGYGYTF
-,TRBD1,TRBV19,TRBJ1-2,TGTGCCAGTTCCCGAGGGGGGACAGGGGCTAACTATGGCTACACCTTC,CASSRGGTGANYGYTF
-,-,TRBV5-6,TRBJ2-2,TGTGCCAGCACCGTGTTCGCGAACACCGGGGAGCTGTTTTTT,CASTVFANTGELFF
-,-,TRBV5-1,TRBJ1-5,TGCGCCAGCAGCCCACAGGGCAGCAATCAGCCCCAGCATTTT,CASSPQGSNQPQHF
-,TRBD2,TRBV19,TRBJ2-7,TGTGCCAGTAGCCAGGGACTAAACTACGAGCAGTACTTC,CASSQGLNYEQYF
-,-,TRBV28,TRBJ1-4,TGTGCCAGCAGCTTCGGAACACCTTTTAATGAAAAACTGTTTTTT,CASSFGTPFNEKLFF
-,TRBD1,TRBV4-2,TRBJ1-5,TGTGCCAGCAGCCAGATGGGGACAGGGGTGTCACCCCAGCATTTT,CASSQMGTGVSPQHF
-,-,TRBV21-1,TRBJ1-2,TGTGCCAGCAGGAAGGGTGGGAGATCCTATGGCTACACCTTC,CASRKGGRSYGYTF
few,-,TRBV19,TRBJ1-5,TGTGCCAGTAGTATCCTCGCAGTCAATCAGCCCCAGCATTTT,CASSILAVNQPQHF
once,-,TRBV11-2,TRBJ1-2,TGTGCCAGCAGCCCCGGACGCGTGGGCTACACCTTC,CASSPGRVGYTF
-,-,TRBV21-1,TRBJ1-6,TGTGCCAGCAGCCACAATTCACCCCTCCACTTT,CASSHNSPLHF
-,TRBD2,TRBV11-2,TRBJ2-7,TGTGCCAGCAGCACCCGGACAGCTGTAGTAGCGGGACGCTACGAGCAGTACTTC,CASSTRTAVVAGRYEQYF
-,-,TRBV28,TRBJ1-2,TGTGCCAGCAGTTTACATGGACAGACAAACTATGGCTACACCTTC,CASSLHGQTNYGYTF
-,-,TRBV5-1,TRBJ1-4,TGCGCCAGCAGTGACCTGGGCGGAGAAAAACTGTTTTTT,CASSDLGGEKLFF
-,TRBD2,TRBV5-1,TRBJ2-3,TGCGCCAGCAGCAAGGCGGGGGGATACACAGATACGCAGTATTTT,CASSKAGGYTDTQYF
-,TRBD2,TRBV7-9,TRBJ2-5,TGTGCCAGCAGCTTAGCGTGGTTAGCGGGACCTCAAGAGACCCAGTACTTC,CASSLAWLAGPQETQYF
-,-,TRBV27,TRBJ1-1,TGTGCCAGCAGTTTTAGGGCCCTTACGGGCACTGAAGCTTTCTTT,CASSFRALTGTEAFF
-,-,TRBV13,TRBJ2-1,TGTGCCAGCAGCCAGCTAACCAATGAGCAGTTCTTC,CASSQLTNEQFF
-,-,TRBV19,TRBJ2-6,TGTGCCAGTAGTATTGATATCTCTGGGGCCAACGTCCTGACTTTC,CASSIDISGANVLTF
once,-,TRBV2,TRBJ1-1,TGTGCCAGCAATCGGGTTGGGTCCACTGAAGCTTTCTTT,CASNRVGSTEAFF
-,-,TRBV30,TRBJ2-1,TGTGCCTGGAGTTATTTGGCAGAGCAGTTCTTC,CAWSYLAEQFF
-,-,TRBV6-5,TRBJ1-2,TGTGCCAGCAGTTACAGGGTCAACTATGGCTACACCTTC,CASSYRVNYGYTF
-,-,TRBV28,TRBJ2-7,TGTGCCAGCACTAACAGGGTCGCCGAGCAGTACTTC,CASTNRVAEQYF
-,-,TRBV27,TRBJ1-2,TGTGCCAGCAGTTTGTTTCCGGGGAAAGGGTATGGCTACACCTTC,CASSLFPGKGYGYTF
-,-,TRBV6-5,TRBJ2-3,TGTGCCAGCAGCAAGGACAGAGCATCAACAGATACGCAGTATTTT,CASSKDRASTDTQYF
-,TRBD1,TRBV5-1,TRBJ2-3,TGCGCCAGCAGCAATGGACAGGTCACAGATACGCAGTATTTT,CASSNGQVTDTQYF
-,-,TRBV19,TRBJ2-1,TGTGCCTCCACCCCGAGACAGGCGGGGATTGAGCAGTTCTTC,CASTPRQAGIEQFF
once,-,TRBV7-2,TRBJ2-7,TGTGCCAGCAGCTTAGGGGCCCCCCGTTACGAGCAGTACTTC,CASSLGAPRYEQYF
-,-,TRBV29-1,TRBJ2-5,TGCAGCGTTGAAGGCCTTAGGCAAGAGACCCAGTACTTC,CSVEGLRQETQYF